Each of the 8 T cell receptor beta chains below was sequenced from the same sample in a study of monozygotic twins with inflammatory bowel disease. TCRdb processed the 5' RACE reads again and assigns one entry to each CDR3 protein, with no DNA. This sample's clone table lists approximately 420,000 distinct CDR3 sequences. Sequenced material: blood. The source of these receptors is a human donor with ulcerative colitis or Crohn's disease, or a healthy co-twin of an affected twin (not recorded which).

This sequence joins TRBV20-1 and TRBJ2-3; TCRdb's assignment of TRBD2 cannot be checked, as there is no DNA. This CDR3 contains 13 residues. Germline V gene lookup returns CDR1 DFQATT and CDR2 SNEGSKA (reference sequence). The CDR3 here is CSASGGAQDTQYF.

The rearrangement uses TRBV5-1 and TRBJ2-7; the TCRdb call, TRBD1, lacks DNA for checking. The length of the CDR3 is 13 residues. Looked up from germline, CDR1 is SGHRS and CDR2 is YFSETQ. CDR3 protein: CASSPLTGYEQYF.

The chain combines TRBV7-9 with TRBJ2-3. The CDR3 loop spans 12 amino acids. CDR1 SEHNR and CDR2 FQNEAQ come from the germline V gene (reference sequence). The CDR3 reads CAIALAADTQYF. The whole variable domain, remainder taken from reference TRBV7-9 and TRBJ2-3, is DTGVSQNPRHKITKRGQNVTFRCDPISEHNRLYWYRQTLGQGPEFLTYFQNEAQLEKSRLLSDRFSAERPKGSFSTLEIQRTEQGDSAMYLCAIALAADTQYFGPGTRLTVL.

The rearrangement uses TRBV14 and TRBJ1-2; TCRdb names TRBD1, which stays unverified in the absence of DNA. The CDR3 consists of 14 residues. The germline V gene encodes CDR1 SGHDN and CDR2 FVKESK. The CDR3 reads CASSQRDSLYGYTF.

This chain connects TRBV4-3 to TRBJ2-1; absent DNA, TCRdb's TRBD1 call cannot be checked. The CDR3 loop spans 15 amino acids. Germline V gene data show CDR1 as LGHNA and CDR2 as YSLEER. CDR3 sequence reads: CASSLQGQGYNEQFF.

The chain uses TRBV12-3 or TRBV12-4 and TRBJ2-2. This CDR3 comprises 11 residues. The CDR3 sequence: CASSDHGELFF.

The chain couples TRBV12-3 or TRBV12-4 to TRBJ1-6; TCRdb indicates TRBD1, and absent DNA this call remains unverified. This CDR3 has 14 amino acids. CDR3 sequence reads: CASSFNRGLSPLHF.

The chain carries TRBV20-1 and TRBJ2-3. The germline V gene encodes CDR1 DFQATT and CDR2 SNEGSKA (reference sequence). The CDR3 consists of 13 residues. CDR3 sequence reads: CSASLHGADTQYF.